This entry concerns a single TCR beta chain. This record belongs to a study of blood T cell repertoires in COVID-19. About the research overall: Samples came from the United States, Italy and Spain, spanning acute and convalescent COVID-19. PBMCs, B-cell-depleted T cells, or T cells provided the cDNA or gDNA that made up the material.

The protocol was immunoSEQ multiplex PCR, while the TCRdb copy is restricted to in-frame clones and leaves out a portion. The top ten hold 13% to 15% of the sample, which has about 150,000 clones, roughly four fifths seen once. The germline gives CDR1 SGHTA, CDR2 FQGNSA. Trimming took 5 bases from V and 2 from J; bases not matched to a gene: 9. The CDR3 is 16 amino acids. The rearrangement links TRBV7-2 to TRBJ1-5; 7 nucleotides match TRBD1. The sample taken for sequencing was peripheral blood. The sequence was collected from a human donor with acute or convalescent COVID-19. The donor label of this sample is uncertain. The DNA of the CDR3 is TGTGCCAGCAGCACGGCAACAGGGGCAGGCAATCAGCCCCAGCATTTT. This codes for CASSTATGAGNQPQHF. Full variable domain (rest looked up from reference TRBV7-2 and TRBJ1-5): GAGVSQSPSNKVTEKGKDVELRCDPISGHTALYWYRQSLGQGLEFLIYFQGNSAPDKSGLPSDRFSAERTGGSVSTLTIQRTQQEDSAVYLCASSTATGAGNQPQHFGDGTRLSIL.